A selection of T cell receptor beta chains follows, all from one sample in a study of Graves' ophthalmopathy and Graves' hyperthyroidism. A single record per CDR3 protein comes from TCRdb applying MiXCR to the multiplex PCR reads. This sample has hundreds of thousands of distinct CDR3 sequences; 35% to 50% occur once, and the top ten carry about 3.3%. Sequencing used peripheral blood. The receptors here all came from an adult man with Graves' ophthalmopathy. The CDR3 runs from the conserved cysteine through the conserved F or W. The D gene is left open where the match is weak. Where a row states a size, it is once, few, many or the class of an expanded clone; other rows omit it.

>TRBJ2-6|many|NA|TRBV20-1
CSARDASRTGANVLTF
TGCAGTGCTAGAGATGCGTCCCGGACAGGGGCCAACGTCCTGACTTTC
>TRBJ2-5|NA|NA|TRBV10-3
CAISEGVTETQYF
TGTGCCATCAGTGAAGGGGTAACGGAGACCCAGTACTTC
>TRBJ2-7|many|TRBD1|TRBV10-3
CASSYGTGVWYEQYF
TGTGCCAGCAGTTATGGGACAGGAGTTTGGTACGAGCAGTACTTC
>TRBJ2-7|NA|TRBD2|TRBV12-3/TRBV12-4
CASSEAGRAYEQYF
TGTGCCAGCAGTGAGGCCGGGAGGGCCTACGAGCAGTACTTC
>TRBJ2-7|many|NA|TRBV2
CASTGLGQEQYF
TGTGCCAGCACTGGACTGGGCCAAGAGCAGTACTTC
>TRBJ1-1|NA|NA|TRBV4-2
CASSQVKGITEAFF
TGTGCCAGCAGCCAAGTCAAGGGGATCACTGAAGCTTTCTTT
>TRBJ2-3|NA|NA|TRBV2
CASSGAGPTDTQYF
TGTGCCAGCAGTGGGGCAGGACCCACAGATACGCAGTATTTT
>TRBJ2-6|NA|TRBD2|TRBV9
CASSGAGGYNVLTF
TGTGCCAGCAGCGGGGCCGGGGGGTACAACGTCCTGACTTTC
>TRBJ2-2|few|TRBD2|TRBV20-1
CSAKPGGGITGELFF
TGCAGTGCTAAGCCAGGCGGGGGGATCACCGGGGAGCTGTTTTTT
>TRBJ1-1|many|NA|TRBV11-2
CASKATGNTEAFF
TGTGCCAGCAAGGCTACAGGGAACACTGAAGCTTTCTTT
>TRBJ2-7|NA|NA|TRBV29-1
CSGRDPSYEQYF
TGCAGCGGCCGGGACCCCTCCTACGAGCAGTACTTC
>TRBJ2-3|NA|NA|TRBV9
CASSGWTHPDTQYF
TGTGCCAGCAGCGGGTGGACTCACCCAGATACGCAGTATTTT
>TRBJ1-3|NA|NA|TRBV19
CASRRPTPAGNTTYF
TGTGCCAGTAGGAGGCCTACCCCGGCTGGAAACACCACATATTTT
>TRBJ1-1|NA|NA|TRBV20-1
CSASREVFAFF
TGCAGTGCTAGTAGGGAGGTATTTGCTTTCTTT
>TRBJ1-2|many|NA|TRBV12-3/TRBV12-4
CASSSSMGHLDYGYTF
TGTGCCAGCAGTTCGAGTATGGGCCATTTGGACTATGGCTACACCTTC
>TRBJ1-4|many|NA|TRBV20-1
CSALHQPTNEKLFF
TGCAGTGCTCTACACCAACCAACTAATGAAAAACTGTTTTTT
>TRBJ2-5|NA|TRBD2|TRBV4-1
CASSQMGLAGVETQYF
TGCGCCAGCAGCCAGATGGGACTAGCGGGGGTGGAGACCCAGTACTTC
>TRBJ1-5|many|NA|TRBV7-8
CASSPGRFSNQPQHF
TGTGCCAGCAGCCCAGGACGGTTTAGCAATCAGCCCCAGCATTTT
>TRBJ1-5|many|NA|TRBV6-4
CASSDGTNQPQHF
TGTGCCAGCAGTGACGGGACAAATCAGCCCCAGCATTTT
>TRBJ2-7|NA|NA|TRBV2
CASVGGGSYEQYF
TGTGCCAGCGTTGGAGGGGGGAGTTACGAGCAGTACTTC
>TRBJ2-5|many|TRBD2|TRBV5-1
CASSLWVAGTWETQYF
TGCGCCAGCAGCTTGTGGGTAGCGGGGACTTGGGAGACCCAGTACTTC
>TRBJ1-1|NA|TRBD1|TRBV29-1
CSVERDSMNTEAFF
TGCAGCGTTGAACGGGACAGCATGAACACTGAAGCTTTCTTT
>TRBJ1-3|many|NA|TRBV20-1
CSARTPGNTIYF
TGCAGTGCTCGCACGCCTGGAAACACCATATATTTT
>TRBJ2-7|NA|TRBD1|TRBV7-3
CASSLGPGQAIVYEQYF
TGTGCCAGCAGCCTGGGACCGGGACAGGCGATCGTCTACGAGCAGTACTTC
>TRBJ1-2|once|NA|TRBV29-1
CSARQGIGVGYTF
TGCAGCGCTAGGCAGGGTATAGGGGTTGGCTACACCTTC
>TRBJ1-4|many|NA|TRBV29-1
CSVGQFNEKLFF
TGCAGCGTTGGTCAGTTTAATGAAAAACTGTTTTTT
>TRBJ1-1|many|NA|TRBV29-1
CSAGAYEAFF
TGCAGCGCAGGGGCGTATGAAGCTTTCTTT
>TRBJ1-4|NA|TRBD1|TRBV6-5
CASRPTTGTGEKLFF
TGTGCCAGCAGGCCGACGACAGGGACGGGTGAAAAACTGTTTTTT
>TRBJ2-1|once|TRBD1|TRBV2
CATTQVGQGVGEQFF
TGTGCCACCACTCAGGTCGGACAGGGGGTTGGTGAGCAGTTCTTC
>TRBJ2-5|NA|NA|TRBV19
CASSIGRDTYQETQYF
TGTGCCAGTAGTATAGGCCGGGACACCTACCAAGAGACCCAGTACTTC
>TRBJ1-5|NA|NA|TRBV20-1
CSARLVASAQHF
TGCAGTGCTAGATTGGTGGCATCGGCCCAGCATTTT
>TRBJ1-1|NA|NA|TRBV20-1
CSAPGTERHGRNEAFF
TGCAGTGCTCCAGGTACAGAGCGCCATGGGCGGAATGAAGCTTTCTTT
>TRBJ2-3|few|TRBD2|TRBV7-3
CASSLGREYTQYF
TGTGCCAGCAGCTTAGGGCGGGAGTATACGCAGTATTTT
>TRBJ2-2|many|TRBD2|TRBV2
CASSATGGLHTGELFF
TGTGCCAGCAGTGCGACGGGGGGGCTACACACCGGGGAGCTGTTTTTT
>TRBJ2-7|many|NA|TRBV9
CASSPLVEQYF
TGTGCCAGCAGCCCTCTAGTCGAGCAGTACTTC
>TRBJ1-2|NA|TRBD1|TRBV7-2
CASRQGTGDNYGYTF
TGCGCCAGCCGTCAAGGGACAGGGGATAACTATGGCTACACCTTC
>TRBJ1-3|NA|NA|TRBV25-1
CASVEETGRNTIYF
TGTGCCAGCGTTGAAGAGACCGGGCGAAACACCATATATTTT
>TRBJ2-2|NA|TRBD2|TRBV6-4
CASKSRGVFTGELFF
TGTGCCAGCAAATCTCGGGGGGTCTTCACCGGGGAGCTGTTTTTT
>TRBJ2-7|many|NA|TRBV20-1
CSAARPYSYEQYF
TGCAGTGCGGCCAGACCCTATTCCTACGAGCAGTACTTC
>TRBJ1-1|many|NA|TRBV25-1
CASTPPGPTEAFF
TGTGCCAGCACCCCCCCAGGGCCCACTGAAGCTTTCTTT
>TRBJ2-1|NA|NA|TRBV20-1
CSARAETSSRFNEQFF
TGCAGTGCTAGAGCAGAAACTAGTTCCCGTTTCAATGAGCAGTTCTTC
>TRBJ2-5|many|NA|TRBV7-9
CASSPTAVETQYF
TGTGCCAGCAGCCCGACAGCAGTAGAGACCCAGTACTTC
>TRBJ2-5|few|TRBD1|TRBV7-9
CASRLGQGGQETQYF
TGTGCCAGCAGGTTGGGACAGGGAGGGCAAGAGACCCAGTACTTC
>TRBJ1-1|NA|NA|TRBV6-1
CASREGGKVEAFF
TGTGCCAGCAGAGAAGGGGGTAAGGTGGAAGCTTTCTTT
>TRBJ1-1|NA|NA|TRBV11-2
CASSPQFGGSRGAEAFF
TGTGCCAGCAGCCCCCAATTCGGAGGATCGAGGGGGGCTGAAGCTTTCTTT
>TRBJ2-7|NA|NA|TRBV10-3
CAISPGGAREQYF
TGTGCCATCAGCCCCGGGGGAGCCCGCGAGCAGTACTTC
>TRBJ2-2|many|NA|TRBV7-8
CASSLSRGWTGELFF
TGTGCCAGCAGCTTATCCAGGGGTTGGACCGGGGAGCTGTTTTTT